Listed here are 5 T cell receptor beta chains from one sample, sequenced in a study of blood T cell repertoires in COVID-19. The table came from immunoSEQ multiplex PCR; TCRdb's copy has only in-frame clones and leaves some out. The table has about 210,000 clones, about 91% seen once; the top ten hold around 1.2%. Sequencing was performed on peripheral blood. These receptors came from a man aged 25-45 years with acute or convalescent COVID-19.

The chain couples TRBV5-1 to TRBJ2-3, with 7 bases aligning to TRBD2. V was clipped by 1 base and J by 0 bases; unmatched bases: 2. The CDR3 contains 15 residues. Per the germline V gene, CDR1 is SGHRS and CDR2 is YFSETQ. CDR3 sequence reads: CASSLTGGSTDTQYF. CDR3 sequence (DNA): TGCGCCAGCAGCTTGACGGGGGGAAGCACAGATACGCAGTATTTT.

The V call is TRBV5-1, the J call TRBJ2-2; D gene unclear. The CDR3 has 16 amino acids. V was shortened by 1 base and J by 2 bases, with 12 bases between the two germline ends. CDR1 and CDR2 (germline): SGHRS, YFSETQ. The CDR3 sequence is CASSLNSPLNTGELFF. The DNA of the CDR3 is TGCGCCAGCAGCTTGAACAGTCCCTTAAACACCGGGGAGCTGTTTTTT.

This chain connects TRBV28 to TRBJ2-3; perhaps TRBD2 as D (5 bases). The CDR3 spans 14 residues. The germline V gene has CDR1 MDHEN and CDR2 SYDVKM. With 1 base removed from V and 6 bases from J, the gap between germline ends came to 11 bases. CDR3 nucleotides: TGTGCCAGCAGTTTATTCCCTAGGGAGGATACGCAGTATTTT. Its protein product is CASSLFPREDTQYF.

This clone was seen just once. The chain carries TRBV4-1 and TRBJ1-2; maybe TRBD1 (5 bases). V lost 4 bases and J 3 bases, leaving 12 bases between the germline ends. Germline V CDR1 and CDR2: MGHRA, YSYEKL. The CDR3 is made up of 14 amino acids. This CDR3 reads CASSPGGDHYGYTF. In nucleotides, the CDR3 is TGCGCCAGCAGCCCAGGAGGGGACCACTATGGCTACACCTTC.

The chain links TRBV28 to TRBJ1-2; D not resolved. With 6 bases removed from V and 3 bases from J, the gap between germline ends came to 5 bases. CDR1 and CDR2 (germline): MDHEN, SYDVKM. This CDR3 is 11 amino acids long. DNA of the CDR3: TGTGCCAGCAGAGCGGACTATGGCTACACCTTC. This codes for CASRADYGYTF.